These T cell receptor beta chains were read from a single sample in a study of T-cell memory formation after mild COVID-19. Using its own MiXCR run on the 5' RACE reads, TCRdb lists one record per CDR3 protein. The table shows roughly 450,000 distinct CDR3 sequences, with 18% occurring only once. Source material: PBMCs or a T cell subset sorted from them (not recorded which). All receptors derive from an adult woman who had mild COVID-19 (a few samples of this study predate the infection). Cell type and time point are not known. The CDR3 runs from the conserved cysteine through the conserved F or W. D genes are given only for firm matches. Size tells how often a clone was seen (once, few, many) or the class of an expanded clone, and some rows leave it out.

V	D	size	J	CDR3	DNA
TRBV20-1	.	few	TRBJ1-2	CSAIDSNYGYTF	TGCAGTGCTATCGACAGCAACTATGGCTACACCTTC
TRBV5-1	.	.	TRBJ2-1	CASSSPRDNYNEQFF	TGCGCCAGCAGCTCACCCCGGGACAACTACAATGAGCAGTTCTTC
TRBV25-1	.	.	TRBJ1-1	CASRVGSHTEAFF	TGTGCCAGCAGGGTTGGGTCACACACTGAAGCTTTCTTT
TRBV29-1	TRBD1	few	TRBJ1-2	CSVEGTVEGYTF	TGCAGCGTTGAGGGGACAGTTGAGGGCTACACCTTC
TRBV11-3	.	.	TRBJ2-7	CASSLGAIEQYF	TGTGCCAGCAGCTTAGGGGCAATTGAGCAGTACTTC
TRBV15	.	many	TRBJ2-5	CATSRDPGPQETQYF	TGTGCCACCAGCAGAGATCCGGGACCCCAAGAGACCCAGTACTTC
TRBV7-6	TRBD1	.	TRBJ2-5	CASSLMGDSPVETQYF	TGTGCCAGCAGCTTGATGGGGGACAGTCCCGTGGAGACCCAGTACTTC
TRBV6-5	.	.	TRBJ2-1	CASSYHRDLNNEQFF	TGTGCCAGCAGTTACCATAGGGACCTAAACAATGAGCAGTTCTTC
TRBV4-3	.	few	TRBJ1-1	CASSQDRRFEAFF	TGCGCCAGCAGCCAAGATAGACGGTTCGAAGCTTTCTTT
TRBV15	.	.	TRBJ2-7	CATSTRGDPREQYF	TGTGCCACCAGCACCCGAGGGGACCCACGCGAGCAGTACTTC
TRBV6-2/TRBV6-3	TRBD2	.	TRBJ2-7	CASSSLTGLAGGPTYEQYF	TGTGCCAGCAGTTCCCTAACGGGACTAGCGGGAGGGCCCACCTACGAGCAGTACTTC
TRBV5-1	TRBD1	.	TRBJ2-3	CASSPGDRGRTDTQYF	TGCGCCAGCAGCCCTGGGGACAGGGGACGCACAGATACGCAGTATTTT
TRBV7-8	.	many	TRBJ2-1	CASSLTQITGKQFF	TGTGCCAGCAGCCTAACCCAAATCACGGGCAAGCAGTTCTTC
TRBV18	TRBD1	.	TRBJ1-6	CASSETGTNSPLHF	TGTGCCAGCTCAGAGACAGGGACTAATTCACCCCTCCACTTT
TRBV4-2	TRBD2	.	TRBJ2-7	CASSPDASGGAYEQYF	TGTGCCAGCAGCCCCGACGCTAGCGGGGGGGCCTACGAGCAGTACTTC
TRBV4-2	TRBD2	few	TRBJ2-1	CASSQGLAGDSEQFF	TGTGCCAGCAGCCAAGGACTAGCGGGAGACAGTGAGCAGTTCTTC
TRBV3-1	.	few	TRBJ2-5	CASSQYVGRSETQYF	.
TRBV24-1	TRBD2	many	TRBJ2-1	CATSDQSSGRNNEQFF	TGTGCCACCAGTGATCAGTCTAGCGGGAGAAATAATGAGCAGTTCTTC
TRBV6-5	.	once	TRBJ2-1	CASSYTQDNEQFF	TGTGCCAGCAGTTACACCCAGGACAATGAGCAGTTCTTC
TRBV5-1	.	many	TRBJ2-1	CASSPNRGNEQFF	TGCGCCAGCAGCCCGAATCGGGGGAATGAGCAGTTCTTC
TRBV24-1	.	.	TRBJ2-5	CATSDSPKETQYF	TGTGCCACCAGTGATTCCCCGAAGGAGACCCAGTACTTC
TRBV6-1	.	.	TRBJ1-1	CASSEARNTEAFF	TGTGCCAGCAGTGAAGCTAGAAACACTGAAGCTTTCTTT
TRBV20-1	TRBD2	.	TRBJ2-1	CSARTTSVFYNEQFF	TGCAGTGCCAGGACGACTAGCGTTTTCTACAATGAGCAGTTCTTC
TRBV12-3/TRBV12-4	.	few	TRBJ2-5	CASSRGRWETQYF	TGTGCCAGCAGTAGGGGACGTTGGGAGACCCAGTACTTC
TRBV20-1	TRBD1	.	TRBJ1-6	CSARKTGGGSPLHF	TGCAGTGCTAGGAAGACAGGGGGGGGTTCACCCCTCCACTTT
TRBV3-1	.	few	TRBJ2-2	CASTQKTGPNTGELFF	TGTGCCAGCACCCAAAAGACAGGACCAAACACCGGGGAGCTGTTTTTT
TRBV3-1	TRBD1	.	TRBJ2-2	CASSPLQGAGELFF	TGTGCCAGCAGCCCGCTTCAGGGGGCTGGGGAGCTGTTTTTT
TRBV7-8	.	.	TRBJ2-5	CASREVGETQYF	TGTGCCAGCAGGGAAGTAGGAGAGACCCAGTACTTC
TRBV29-1	.	.	TRBJ1-1	CSVEINEAFF	TGCAGCGTTGAAATCAATGAAGCTTTCTTT
TRBV10-3	.	.	TRBJ2-7	CAISESGALPPYEQYF	TGTGCCATCAGTGAGTCTGGCGCCCTCCCACCCTACGAGCAGTACTTC
TRBV4-3	.	many	TRBJ2-1	CASSQAGVSEQFF	TGCGCCAGCAGCCAAGCGGGAGTCTCTGAGCAGTTCTTC
TRBV28	TRBD1	few	TRBJ2-7	CASSPTPGQGTYEQYF	TGTGCCAGCAGCCCAACGCCGGGACAGGGAACGTACGAGCAGTACTTC
TRBV4-2	TRBD1	few	TRBJ1-2	CASSQEGQGANYGYTF	TGTGCCAGCAGCCAAGAGGGACAGGGGGCTAACTATGGCTACACCTTC
TRBV15	.	few	TRBJ2-3	CATSSYESQGADTQYF	TGTGCCACCAGCAGTTACGAGTCTCAGGGCGCAGATACGCAGTATTTT
TRBV20-1	.	few	TRBJ1-5	CSARGSRTNQPQHF	TGCAGTGCTAGAGGATCGCGCACAAATCAGCCCCAGCATTTT
TRBV5-1	TRBD1	once	TRBJ1-2	CASRGVTTGDYGYTF	TGCGCCAGCCGCGGAGTTACTACAGGGGACTATGGCTACACCTTC
TRBV4-1	.	.	TRBJ1-2	CASSQEGAGANYGYTF	TGCGCCAGCAGCCAAGAAGGAGCAGGGGCTAACTATGGCTACACCTTC
TRBV2	TRBD1	.	TRBJ1-4	CASTETGTPLGLFF	TGTGCCAGCACCGAGACAGGGACTCCCTTGGGACTGTTTTTT
TRBV12-3/TRBV12-4	.	few	TRBJ2-4	CASSFGRVEHQYF	TGTGCCAGCAGTTTTGGCAGGGTCGAGCATCAGTACTTC
TRBV5-1	TRBD1	.	TRBJ2-5	CASSSIDRGRETQYF	TGCGCCAGCAGCTCGATCGACAGGGGAAGAGAGACCCAGTACTTC
TRBV6-5	TRBD1	.	TRBJ2-7	CASRGDRGTSYEQYF	TGTGCCAGCAGGGGCGACAGGGGTACCTCCTACGAGCAGTACTTC
TRBV2	.	.	TRBJ2-7	CAFQGHSSYEQYF	TGTGCCTTTCAGGGTCACAGCTCCTACGAGCAGTACTTC
TRBV24-1	.	.	TRBJ2-4	CATSEGPLPKNIQYF	TGTGCCACCAGTGAAGGCCCGTTACCCAAAAACATTCAGTACTTC
TRBV29-1	.	few	TRBJ2-7	CSVEQVNSYEQYF	TGCAGCGTTGAACAGGTTAACTCCTACGAGCAGTACTTC
TRBV7-8	.	.	TRBJ1-6	CASSLLSSPLHF	TGTGCCAGCAGCTTACTTTCATCACCCCTCCACTTT
TRBV6-5	TRBD2	few	TRBJ2-1	CASSYERGRALGQFF	TGTGCCAGCAGTTACGAGCGCGGGAGGGCCTTAGGTCAGTTCTTC
TRBV19	.	few	TRBJ1-1	CASGGWNTEAFF	TGTGCCAGTGGGGGCTGGAACACTGAAGCTTTCTTT
TRBV20-1	TRBD1	few	TRBJ2-7	CSPSVQGAALGEQYF	TGCAGTCCCAGCGTACAGGGGGCGGCTCTGGGCGAGCAGTACTTC
TRBV3-1	.	.	TRBJ2-3	CASSRDAIADTQYF	TGTGCCAGCAGCCGCGACGCGATTGCAGATACGCAGTATTTT
TRBV5-1	TRBD1	.	TRBJ2-7	CASSLPLQGDSSYEQYF	TGCGCCAGCAGCCTACCCTTACAGGGGGACAGCTCCTACGAGCAGTACTTC
TRBV2	.	few	TRBJ2-3	CASNRNTDTQYF	TGTGCCAGCAACCGGAACACAGATACGCAGTATTTT
TRBV27	.	.	TRBJ2-7	CASRTTGLLHEQYF	TGTGCCAGCAGGACTACAGGGTTGTTGCACGAGCAGTACTTC